This T cell receptor beta chain stems from a study of T-cell reconstitution after alpha-beta-depleted transplantation in children. Unique molecular identifiers featured in how the TCRbeta library was prepared. TCRdb itself ran the PCR reads through MiXCR, one entry per CDR3 protein. Here the sample spans more than 400,000 distinct CDR3 sequences, approximately 10% being singletons. A few counts support this clonotype. The CDR3 contains 12 residues. Germline V lookup: CDR1 SGHTA, CDR2 FQGNSA. Trimming stripped 2 bases from V and 4 bases from J, with 2 bases between. V usage is TRBV7-2 and J usage is TRBJ2-2; D remains ambiguous. The clonotype was recovered from a female patient aged 2-15 years who had a stem cell transplant for aplastic anemia, so the T cells may come from the graft donor. The starting material was PBMCs, mostly from graft donor cells, obtained 180 days after TCRalphabeta/CD19-depleted stem cell transplant. The CDR3 coding sequence is TGTGCCAGCAGCTTATTCACCGGGGAGCTGTTTTTT. It specifies CASSLFTGELFF.